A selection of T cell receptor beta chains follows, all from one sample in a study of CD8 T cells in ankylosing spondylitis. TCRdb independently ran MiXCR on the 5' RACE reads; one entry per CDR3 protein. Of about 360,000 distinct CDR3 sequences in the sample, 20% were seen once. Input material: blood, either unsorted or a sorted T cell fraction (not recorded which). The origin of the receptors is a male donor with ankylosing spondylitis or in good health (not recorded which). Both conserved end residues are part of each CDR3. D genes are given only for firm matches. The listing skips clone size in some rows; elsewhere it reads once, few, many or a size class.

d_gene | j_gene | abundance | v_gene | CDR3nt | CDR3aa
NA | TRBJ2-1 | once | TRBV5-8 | TGTGCCAGCAGACCCAGGCTCGTCAATGAGCAGTTCTTC | CASRPRLVNEQFF
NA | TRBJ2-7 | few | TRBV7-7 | TGTGCTAGCAGCCCCCTCCCAGGGAATCAGGAAGACGAGCAGTACTTC | CASSPLPGNQEDEQYF
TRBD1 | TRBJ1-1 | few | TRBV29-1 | TGCAGCGTCGTTGACAGGGATGCTTTCTTT | CSVVDRDAFF
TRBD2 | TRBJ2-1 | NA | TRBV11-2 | TGTGCCAGCAGCTTCGGACGGGGGGGCCCCAGCGATGAGCAGTTCTTC | CASSFGRGGPSDEQFF
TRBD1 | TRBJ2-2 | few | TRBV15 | TGTGCCACCAGCGGCCGGGACAGGGATGAGCTGTTTTTT | CATSGRDRDELFF
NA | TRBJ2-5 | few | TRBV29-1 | TGCAGCTTTGAGTTGGCTTCGGAAGGTGAGACCCAGTACTTC | CSFELASEGETQYF
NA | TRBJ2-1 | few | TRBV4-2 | TGTGCCAGCAGCCAAGATCTAGGGCTTCCCTACAATGAGCAGTTCTTC | CASSQDLGLPYNEQFF
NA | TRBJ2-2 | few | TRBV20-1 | TGCAGTGTCCCTCGGGCCAACACCGGGGAGCTGTTTTTT | CSVPRANTGELFF
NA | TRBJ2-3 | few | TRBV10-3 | TGTGCCATCAGTAGCTACACTAGCACAGATACGCAGTATTTT | CAISSYTSTDTQYF
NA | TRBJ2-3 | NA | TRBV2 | TGTGCGCGGCGGGGACCGAGCACAGATACGCAGTATTTT | CARRGPSTDTQYF
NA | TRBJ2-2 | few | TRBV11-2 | TGTGCCAGCAGCTTAGTACTAGCCTACTCGAACACCGGGGAGCTGTTTTTT | CASSLVLAYSNTGELFF
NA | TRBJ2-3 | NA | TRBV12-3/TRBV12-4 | TGTGCCAGCAAGGGACAACTCACAGATACGCAGTATTTT | CASKGQLTDTQYF
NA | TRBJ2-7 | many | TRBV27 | TGTGCCAGCAGCCGGGATGTGACAGCAACCTACGAGCAGTACTTC | CASSRDVTATYEQYF
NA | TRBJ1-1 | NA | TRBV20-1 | TGCAGTGCTAGAAGGTCGGGGAACACTGAAGCTTTCTTT | CSARRSGNTEAFF
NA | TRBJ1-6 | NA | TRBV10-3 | TGTGCCATCAGTTCGGAGCATTCACCCCTCCACTTT | CAISSEHSPLHF
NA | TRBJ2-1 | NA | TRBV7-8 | TGTGCCAGCAGCTCGGGGAGAGGGGAGAGATACAATGAGCAGTTCTTC | CASSSGRGERYNEQFF
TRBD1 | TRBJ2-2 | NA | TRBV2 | TGTGCCAGCAGTTTTCCTGACAGGGGGCGCGGGACCGGGGAGCTGTTTTTT | CASSFPDRGRGTGELFF
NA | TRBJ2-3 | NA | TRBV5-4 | TGTGCCAGCAGACCCCCGGGGACGGAGAGGATAGATACGCAGTATTTT | CASRPPGTERIDTQYF
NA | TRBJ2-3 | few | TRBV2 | TGTGCCAGCCCAGGTTATGGCACAGATACGCAGTATTTT | CASPGYGTDTQYF
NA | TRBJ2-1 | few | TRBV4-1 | TGCGCCAGCAGCCAAGCTAGGTCAAGCTACAATGAGCAGTTCTTC | CASSQARSSYNEQFF
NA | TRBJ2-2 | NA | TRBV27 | TGTGCCAGCAGTTGGAGGGAAGGGACCGGGGAGCTGTTTTTT | CASSWREGTGELFF
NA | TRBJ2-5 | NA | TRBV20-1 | TGCAGTGCTAGGGTCTTAGGGCCTGGCCAAGAGACCCAGTACTTC | CSARVLGPGQETQYF
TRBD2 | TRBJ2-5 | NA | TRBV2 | TGTGCCAGCAGACTACCCGAGGCTAGCGGGCGGGAAGGGAACTTC | CASRLPEASGREGNF
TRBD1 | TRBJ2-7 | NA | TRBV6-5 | TGTGCCAGCAGTTACCTTAGGGACAGGGGGCAGGGTGAGCAGTACTTC | CASSYLRDRGQGEQYF
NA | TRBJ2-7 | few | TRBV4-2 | TGTGCCAGCAGGCCAACAGGGAGCTCCTACGAGCAGTACTTC | CASRPTGSSYEQYF
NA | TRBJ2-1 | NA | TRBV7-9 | TGTGCCAGCAGCTTAGTGGACAGCCACAATGAGCAGTTCTTC | CASSLVDSHNEQFF
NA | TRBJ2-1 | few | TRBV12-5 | TGTGCTAGTGGTTTGGGGGGGGCCTGGGATGAGCAGTTCTTC | CASGLGGAWDEQFF
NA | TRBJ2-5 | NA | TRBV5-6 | TGTGCCAGCAGCTTGCTATTCAACCAAGAGACCCAGTACTTC | CASSLLFNQETQYF
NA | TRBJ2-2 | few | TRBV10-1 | TGCGCCAGCAGGGCAGGGATGACCGGGGAGCTGTTTTTT | CASRAGMTGELFF
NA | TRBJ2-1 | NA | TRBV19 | TGTGCCAGTAGTAAGGCGGGGGCCATCTCCTACAATGAGCAGTTCTTC | CASSKAGAISYNEQFF
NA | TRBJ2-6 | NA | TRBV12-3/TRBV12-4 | TGTGCCAGCAGCGACGCCGGGGCCAACGTCCTGACTTTC | CASSDAGANVLTF